A single sample is the source of the 12 T cell receptor beta chains below, sequenced in a study of cytomegalovirus exposure and HLA in healthy donors. PCR involved 60 Vbeta and 13 Jbeta primers. The repertoire was sequenced with immunoSEQ multiplex PCR; TCRdb's copy has only in-frame clones and lacks some. The sample contains some 150,000 clones, 75% to 85% of which appear only once. Sequencing was performed on PBMCs. The receptor source for this set is a woman aged 40 to 49 in good health and CMV-seronegative.

The chain has TRBV5-4 and TRBJ2-3, with TRBD2 identical over 10 bases. CDR1 is SGHNT and CDR2 is YYREEE in the germline V gene (reference sequence). Losses at the gene ends were 4 bases for V and 2 bases for J; bases not matched to a gene: 7. The CDR3 runs 16 residues. The CDR3 DNA follows: TGTGCCAGCAGCCCCTTAGCGGGGGGTTACACAGATACGCAGTATTTT. This codes for CASSPLAGGYTDTQYF.

This chain uses TRBV7-9 with TRBJ1-3, with D tentatively TRBD1 (5 bases). Germline V gives CDR1 SEHNR, CDR2 FQNEAQ (reference sequence). The CDR3 covers 16 residues. V was clipped by 2 bases and J by 0 bases, with 11 bases between them. CDR3 residues: CASSLPGGSSGNTIYF. In DNA form, the CDR3 reads TGTGCCAGCAGCTTACCGGGGGGGAGCTCTGGAAACACCATATATTTT.

This sequence joins TRBV14 and TRBJ1-6; D gene ambiguous. V was pared by 3 bases and J by 7 bases, with 13 bases between. The CDR3 sequence is 15 residues long. The germline V gene encodes CDR1 SGHDN and CDR2 FVKESK. DNA for the CDR3: TGTGCCAGCAGCCATAGTGTCCTACGAAATTCACCCCTCCACTTT. Amino acids: CASSHSVLRNSPLHF. The whole variable domain, filled in from reference TRBV14 and TRBJ1-6, reads EAGVTQFPSHSVIEKGQTVTLRCDPISGHDNLYWYRRVMGKEIKFLLHFVKESKQDESGMPNNRFLAERTGGTYSTLKVQPAELEDSGVYFCASSHSVLRNSPLHFGNGTRLTVT.

The gene calls are TRBV6-1 and TRBJ1-4; D is uncertain. V was clipped by 4 bases and J by 7 bases, with 13 bases between them. The CDR3 extends over 14 amino acids. The V gene's germline CDR1 is MNHNS and CDR2 SASEGT. The CDR3 region is CASSGRSEREKLFF. As DNA, the CDR3 is TGTGCCAGCAGTGGTAGGAGCGAGCGTGAAAAACTGTTTTTT.

This chain joins TRBV10-3 and TRBJ1-1; no firm D call. The V and J ends lost 6 bases and 8 bases respectively, with 16 bases between them. The CDR3 runs to 13 residues. Germline CDR1 reads ENHRY; CDR2 reads SYGVKD. The CDR3 sequence is CAIRDSAEGEAFF. The DNA for the CDR3 is TGTGCCATCAGGGACTCGGCGGAAGGCGAAGCTTTCTTT.

This clone was counted a single time. The rearrangement links TRBV4-1 to TRBJ1-3, with a weak D call TRBD1 (6 bases). Germline V gene data show CDR1 as MGHRA and CDR2 as YSYEKL. V was trimmed by 3 bases and J by 0 bases, leaving 9 bases between them. The CDR3 consists of 15 residues. The CDR3 sequence: CASSHDRSSGNTIYF. DNA for the CDR3: TGCGCCAGCAGCCACGACAGGAGCTCTGGAAACACCATATATTTT.

The chain uses TRBV6-1 and TRBJ2-1, with D maybe TRBD2 (6 bases). The CDR3 length is 20 residues. Germline V lookup: CDR1 MNHNS, CDR2 SASEGT. V lost 3 bases, J lost 6 bases, and 30 bases lay in between. CDR3 residues: CASSDPNWGDAYLLTNEQFF. The CDR3 nucleotides read TGTGCCAGCAGTGATCCTAATTGGGGGGACGCTTACCTTCTGACCAATGAGCAGTTCTTC.

V gene TRBV7-9 combines with J gene TRBJ1-1; 8 bases map to TRBD1. CDR1 is SEHNR, CDR2 FQNEAQ, per germline (reference sequence). CDR3 length: 13 amino acids. V lost 4 bases and J lost 11; bases outside the gene matches: 9. DNA of the CDR3: TGTGCCAGCAGCTCAGACAGGGGAGTCCGGGCTTTCTTT. Amino acid sequence: CASSSDRGVRAFF.

V gene TRBV28 combines with J gene TRBJ1-1; D is perhaps TRBD1 (6 bases). Looked up from germline, CDR1 is MDHEN and CDR2 is SYDVKM. Between the trimmed V and J ends, which lost 7 bases and 3 bases, there was a span of 12 bases. The CDR3 is 13 amino acids. The CDR3 coding sequence is TGTGCCAGCATCAGGGGAGGGGACACTGAAGCTTTCTTT. Encoded protein: CASIRGGDTEAFF.

The genes are TRBV28 and TRBJ2-2; D is ambiguous. Germline V gene lookup returns CDR1 MDHEN and CDR2 SYDVKM. V was trimmed by 2 bases and J by 3 bases, leaving 7 bases between them. The CDR3 extends over 14 amino acids. As DNA, the CDR3 is TGTGCCAGCAGTTTAGTTGAGGACACCGGGGAGCTGTTTTTT. Translated, it gives CASSLVEDTGELFF.

This chain links TRBV6-6 with TRBJ1-5; 8 positions match TRBD1. The length of the CDR3 is 13 residues. V shed 6 bases and J 9 bases; nucleotides not matched to a gene: 7. Germline lookup yields CDR1 MNHNY and CDR2 SVGAGI (reference sequence). CDR3 sequence: CASSSDRVRPQHF. CDR3 bases: TGTGCCAGCAGCTCGGACAGGGTTCGGCCCCAGCATTTT.

This chain uses TRBV29-1 with TRBJ2-1; TRBD1 is a possible D gene (5 bases). CDR3 length equals 16 residues. CDR1 is SQVTM and CDR2 is ANQGSEA in the germline V gene. V dropped 1 base and J dropped 0 bases, with 13 bases sitting between them. Here the CDR3 DNA reads TGCAGCGTTGAAGGAGGCAGGGCCCGCTCCTACAATGAGCAGTTCTTC. Amino acid sequence: CSVEGGRARSYNEQFF.